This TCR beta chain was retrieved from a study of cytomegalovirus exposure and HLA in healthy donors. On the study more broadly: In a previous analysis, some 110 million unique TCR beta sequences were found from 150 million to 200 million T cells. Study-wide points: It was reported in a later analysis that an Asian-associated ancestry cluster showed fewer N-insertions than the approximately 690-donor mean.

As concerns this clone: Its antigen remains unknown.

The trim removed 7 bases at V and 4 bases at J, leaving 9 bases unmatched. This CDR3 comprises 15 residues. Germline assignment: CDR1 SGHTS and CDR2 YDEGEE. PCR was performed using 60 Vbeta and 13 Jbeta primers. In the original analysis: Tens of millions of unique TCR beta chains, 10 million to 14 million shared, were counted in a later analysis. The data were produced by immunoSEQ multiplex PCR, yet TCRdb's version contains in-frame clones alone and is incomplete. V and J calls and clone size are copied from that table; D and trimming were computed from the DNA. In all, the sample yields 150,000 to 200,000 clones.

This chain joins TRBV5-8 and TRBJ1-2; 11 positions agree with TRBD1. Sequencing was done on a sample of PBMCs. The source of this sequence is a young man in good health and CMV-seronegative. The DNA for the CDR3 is TGTGCCAGCCACCTATGGGACAGGGGGTCCTATGGCTACACCTTC. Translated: CASHLWDRGSYGYTF.